A single sample gave rise to the 8 T cell receptor beta chains below, sequenced in a study of blood T cell repertoires in COVID-19. The assay was immunoSEQ multiplex PCR, and TCRdb's table has in-frame clones only and misses some. The sample lists about 150,000 clones, 80% occurring once. Sample: peripheral blood. The receptors were gathered from a woman between 45 and 65 years old with acute or convalescent COVID-19.

The V gene is TRBV6-5, the J gene TRBJ2-7; D is perhaps TRBD1 (5 bases). The CDR3 runs 15 residues. Deletions cut 0 bases from V and 7 bases from J, with 16 bases between. The germline V gene encodes CDR1 MNHEY and CDR2 SVGAGI. Here the CDR3 reads CASSYSGAGFGEQYF. The CDR3 DNA sequence: TGTGCCAGCAGTTACTCTGGGGCAGGGTTTGGTGAGCAGTACTTC.

This chain connects TRBV7-2 to TRBJ1-2, with TRBD1 identical over 12 bases. The trim removed 3 bases at V and 0 bases at J, leaving 2 bases unmatched. In germline, CDR1 is SGHTA, CDR2 FQGNSA. The CDR3 has 16 amino acids. CDR3 protein: CASSFGTGGPNYGYTF. The CDR3 DNA is TGTGCCAGCAGCTTCGGGACAGGGGGCCCTAACTATGGCTACACCTTC.

V and J are TRBV4-2 and TRBJ2-5, with 7 bases lining up with TRBD1. There are 15 residues in the CDR3. With V trimmed by 2 bases and J by 4 bases, 7 bases remained unmatched. Germline values: CDR1 LGHNA, CDR2 YNFKEQ. Here the CDR3 reads CASSQIPRDRETQYF. DNA for the CDR3: TGTGCCAGCAGCCAAATACCGAGGGACAGAGAGACCCAGTACTTC.

V and J are TRBV25-1 and TRBJ1-2, with 12 bases that match TRBD1. This CDR3 is built from 16 residues. The J segment lost 7 bases and the V segment lost 5 bases, leaving 11 bases of the junction unmatched. Per the germline V gene, CDR1 is MGHDK and CDR2 is SYGVNS. CDR3 DNA sequence: TGTGCCAGCAGTCCATCCTCGGGACAGGGGGCCTCTGGCTACACCTTC. Encoded protein: CASSPSSGQGASGYTF.

This sequence joins TRBV10-2 and TRBJ2-5; TRBD2 agrees at 8 bases. This CDR3 spans 17 amino acids. Germline loops: CDR1 WSHSY, CDR2 SAAADI. Unmatched junction bases numbered 14, after V lost 6 bases and J lost 2 bases. CDR3 residues: CASRGPGLGLVQETQYF. CDR3 in DNA: TGCGCCAGCAGGGGACCGGGACTAGGTTTGGTGCAAGAGACCCAGTACTTC.

V gene TRBV19 combines with J gene TRBJ2-3; 8 nucleotides match TRBD2. This CDR3 is built from 15 residues. V shed 5 bases, J shed 1 base, and the junction held 5 bases outside the gene matches. CDR1 is LNHDA and CDR2 is SQIVND in the germline V gene (reference sequence). The CDR3 spells CASSWVAGRTDTQYF. CDR3 DNA: TGTGCCAGTAGTTGGGTAGCGGGGCGCACAGATACGCAGTATTTT.

The rearrangement links TRBV4-1 to TRBJ1-1; no definite D call. The V gene lost 4 bases and the J gene lost 3 bases, with 9 bases spanning the gap. This CDR3 spans 13 amino acids. CDR1 MGHRA and CDR2 YSYEKL come from the germline V gene. The CDR3, as DNA: TGCGCCAGCAGCCGTAGCGAGGACACTGAAGCTTTCTTT. Amino acids: CASSRSEDTEAFF.

The CDR3 DNA reads TGTGCCATCAGTGAGTCGAAGACGGGAGCGGGCAGCAATCAGCCCCAGCATTTT. It translates to CAISESKTGAGSNQPQHF. V usage is TRBV10-3 and J usage is TRBJ1-5; D gene unclear. Looked up from germline, CDR1 is ENHRY and CDR2 is SYGVKD. The CDR3 sequence is 18 residues long. The V end was cut by 0 bases, the J end by 1 base, with 16 bases between.